These 26 T cell receptor beta chains came from one sample sequenced in a study of glioma-infiltrating T cells. The iRepertoire nested amplicon-rescue multiplex PCR amplified TCR alpha and beta CDR3s from RNA. Each CDR3 protein gets one entry after TCRdb re-called the multiplex PCR reads with MiXCR. The repertoire has about 93,000 distinct CDR3 sequences, 35% to 50% of them found once; the top ten carry roughly two fifths. Sequencing input: glioma tissue, nonneoplastic brain tissue, or PBMCs (not recorded which). Receptors were obtained from a human donor with low-grade glioma or glioblastoma, undergoing nonglioma brain surgery, or in good health (not recorded which).

This clonotype has a count of ten or more. The rearrangement links TRBV19 to TRBJ2-2; D remains unclear. There are 16 residues in the CDR3. Germline CDR1 is LNHDA and CDR2 is SQIVND (reference sequence). With 3 bases removed from V and 0 bases from J, the gap between germline ends came to 11 bases. In nucleotides, the CDR3 is TGTGCCAGTAGTATTCAGGTTGCGCCGAACACCGGGGAGCTGTTTTTT. Its translation is CASSIQVAPNTGELFF.

This clonotype turned up a few times. With a much larger clone just one base away, this may be a read error. The chain employs TRBV5-1 and TRBJ1-2, with D perhaps matching TRBD1 (6 bases). This CDR3 is 14 amino acids long. Germline V lookup: CDR1 SGHRS, CDR2 YFSETQ. The CDR3 is CASSPDWGRQGYSF. The CDR3 nucleotides are TGCGCCAGCAGCCCTGATTGGGGGCGTCAAGGCTACAGCTTC.

This clonotype was observed many times. The V and J genes are TRBV12-3 or TRBV12-4 and TRBJ1-5, with D possibly being TRBD1 (5 bases). Trimming took off 6 bases at V and 5 bases at J, with 17 bases between the two ends. CDR3 length: 15 residues. CDR3 loop: CASRPPGTGDQPQHF. CDR3 nucleotide sequence: TGTGCCAGCAGGCCCCCGGGAACAGGAGATCAGCCCCAGCATTTT.

The chain couples TRBV5-1 to TRBJ1-3, with no clear D. Germline-derived CDR1 and CDR2 are SGHRS and YFSETQ. Trimming took off 0 bases at V and 3 bases at J, with 10 bases between the two ends. The CDR3 is 15 residues long. As DNA, the CDR3 is TGCGCCAGCAGCTTGGCGAGTGGCAATGGAAACACCATATATTTT. Amino acids: CASSLASGNGNTIYF. Drawing the rest from reference TRBV5-1 and TRBJ1-3, the complete variable domain is KAGVTQTPRYLIKTRGQQVTLSCSPISGHRSVSWYQQTPGQGLQFLFEYFSETQRNKGNFPGRFSGRQFSNSRSEMNVSTLELGDSALYLCASSLASGNGNTIYFGEGSWLTVV.

The chain is built from TRBV4-1 and TRBJ2-3, with D perhaps matching TRBD2 (5 bases). Germline V gene lookup returns CDR1 MGHRA and CDR2 YSYEKL. This CDR3 is 16 amino acids long. The ends were cut back, 1 base at V and 4 bases at J, with 15 bases in the middle. The CDR3 is CASSQAGGRQPDTQYF. CDR3 bases: TGCGCCAGCAGCCAAGCGGGTGGGAGACAACCAGATACGCAGTATTTT.

The table lists this clonotype with many counts. CDR3 bases: TGTGCCAGTAGTTTCGGGGGACTAGCGGACGAGTACAATGAGCAGTTCTTC. Translated, it gives CASSFGGLADEYNEQFF. This chain connects TRBV19 to TRBJ2-1; 11 nucleotides line up with TRBD2. This CDR3 contains 17 residues. V was pared by 5 bases and J by 4 bases, with 10 bases of the junction left unmatched. Germline V gene data show CDR1 as LNHDA and CDR2 as SQIVND (reference sequence).

This clonotype was seen ten or more times. This sequence joins TRBV12-3 or TRBV12-4 and TRBJ2-7; D possibly uses TRBD1 or TRBD2 (8 bases each). The CDR3 sequence is 16 residues long. V was trimmed by 7 bases and J by 3 bases, leaving 22 bases between them. CDR3 sequence (DNA): TGTGCCAGCATCCCCCGCGGGGGGACAGGATTCTACGAGCAGTACTTC. Translation: CASIPRGGTGFYEQYF.

This clonotype was counted a single time. This may come from a read error, since a much larger clone is one base off. This rearrangement joins TRBV7-8 to TRBJ2-7; TRBD1 agrees at 7 bases. The germline CDR1 and CDR2 sequences are SGHVS and FQNEAQ. The V segment lost 2 bases and the J segment 2 bases; nucleotides outside the gene matches: 6. CDR3 length: 15 residues. The CDR3 region is CASSLRDSLTYEQYF. For the CDR3, the DNA is TGTGCCAGCAGCTTAAGGGACAGTCTTACCTACGAGCAGTACTTC.

With respect to this clonotype: One junction end disagrees with the germline gene, perhaps due to a read error. The rearrangement links TRBV6-1 to TRBJ2-6; D perhaps matches TRBD1 (5 bases). Germline assignment: CDR1 MNHNS and CDR2 SASEGT. This CDR3 region has 12 residues. Here the CDR3 reads CASRAGASVLTF. The CDR3 region has the DNA TGTGCAAGCCGGGCTGGGGCCAGCGTCCTGACTTTC.

This clonotype was detected ten times or more. The chain uses TRBV3-1 and TRBJ1-6; 8 bases fit TRBD1. The CDR3 spans 19 residues. V lost 5 bases to trimming and J lost 5 bases; unmatched junction nucleotides: 17. Germline V lookup: CDR1 LGHDT, CDR2 YNNKEL (reference sequence). The CDR3: CASSLTLGTGQYDNSPLHF. In DNA, the CDR3 is TGTGCCAGCAGCTTAACGCTCGGGACAGGCCAATATGATAATTCACCCCTCCACTTT.

In this sample, this clonotype turned up many times. The V call is TRBV20-1, the J call TRBJ1-2; D is ambiguous. Trimming took off 0 bases at V and 4 bases at J, with 15 bases between the two ends. Germline-derived CDR1 and CDR2 are DFQATT and SNEGSKA (reference sequence). This CDR3 comprises 15 residues. DNA of the CDR3: TGCAGTGCTAGAGATTGGGTACGGGGTTCCTATGGCTACACCTTC. Amino acid sequence: CSARDWVRGSYGYTF.

This clonotype was counted ten times or more. The chain joins TRBV20-1 to TRBJ2-5; 13 positions match TRBD2. The junction had 5 bases not matched to a gene; V was cut back by 3 bases and J by 4 bases. Looked up from germline, CDR1 is DFQATT and CDR2 is SNEGSKA (reference sequence). The CDR3 spans 15 residues. The CDR3 here is CSASGLAGVPETQYF. The CDR3 nucleotides read TGCAGTGCTAGCGGACTAGCGGGAGTCCCAGAGACCCAGTACTTC.

For this clonotype: As the CDR3 is not closed by the conserved phenylalanine or tryptophan, this likely results from a read error. The rearrangement links TRBV28 to TRBJ1-1; D is possibly TRBD1 (5 bases). CDR1 and CDR2 (germline): MDHEN, SYDVKM. This CDR3 contains 15 residues. The V and J ends lost 6 bases and 4 bases respectively, with 18 bases between them. CDR3 residues: CASRKMGVRVTEAFL. As DNA, the CDR3 is TGTGCCAGCAGAAAAATGGGGGTCCGGGTCACTGAAGCTTTCCTT.

This clonotype was detected many times. The V call is TRBV18, the J call TRBJ2-4; D unresolved. The germline V gene has CDR1 KGHSH and CDR2 LQKENI. There are 13 residues in the CDR3. The V end was cut by 2 bases, the J end by 0 bases, with 2 bases between. CDR3 sequence reads: CASSPIAKNIQYF. The CDR3 DNA is TGTGCCAGCTCACCAATAGCCAAAAACATTCAGTACTTC.

As for this clonotype: A read error may be the cause here, since a much bigger clone is one base away. The chain couples TRBV12-3 or TRBV12-4 to TRBJ2-2; D assignment may be TRBD1 or TRBD2 (5 bases each). V lost 2 bases to trimming and J lost 1 base, with 11 bases between them. The CDR3 extends over 16 amino acids. This chain's CDR3 is CASSLMWGMNTGELFF. DNA of the CDR3: TGTGCCAGCAGTTTAATGTGGGGGATGAACACCGGGGAGCTGTTTTTT.

On this clonotype itself: A much bigger clone sits one base away, suggesting this may be a read error. The CDR3 here is CASSAESTATQHF. Here the CDR3 DNA reads TGCGCCAGCAGCGCAGAATCCACAGCGACCCAGCACTTC. The V and J genes are TRBV5-1 and TRBJ2-7; D gene unclear. The CDR3 extends over 13 amino acids. Germline V gene lookup returns CDR1 SGHRS and CDR2 YFSETQ.

The chain has TRBV14 and TRBJ2-1; TRBD2 agrees at 10 bases. V trimming: 7 bases; J trimming: 10 bases; junction bases outside the gene matches: 10. The germline CDR1 and CDR2 sequences are SGHDN and FVKESK. The CDR3 spans 14 residues. For the CDR3, the DNA is TGTGCCAGCAAATCTAGCGGGAGTAGCTACGAGCAGTTCTTC. This encodes CASKSSGSSYEQFF.

This clonotype appeared many times. This chain links TRBV6-1 with TRBJ1-1, with unresolved D. This CDR3 is built from 13 residues. The germline V gene has CDR1 MNHNS and CDR2 SASEGT. The germline V and J ends were trimmed by 5 bases and 1 base, with 8 bases remaining between them. The CDR3 loop reads CASSSNPNTEAFF. DNA for the CDR3: TGTGCCAGCAGTTCGAACCCGAACACTGAAGCTTTCTTT.

This clonotype was observed a few times. This sequence may be a read error, since a much larger clone differs from it by one base. The rearrangement links TRBV2 to TRBJ2-1, with no clear D. V was pared by 10 bases and J by 7 bases, with 5 bases between. CDR3 length: 9 residues. Per the germline V gene, CDR1 is SNHLY and CDR2 is FYNNEI. The CDR3 DNA reads TGTGCCACCGGGAATGAGCAGTTCTTC. Its translation: CATGNEQFF.

This clonotype was picked up one time. Here the CDR3 omits its conserved ending phenylalanine or tryptophan, so a read error is the likely source. Because the CDR3's place on the DNA is in doubt, the DNA is left out and the CDR3 is given as listed by TCRdb. The CDR3 sequence: CASSFSHGDEQYL. The V gene is TRBV27, the J gene TRBJ2-7. From germline, CDR1 is MNHEY and CDR2 SMNVEV (reference sequence). Termini included, the CDR3 measures 13 amino acids.

The rearrangement uses TRBV20-1 and TRBJ2-7; D may be TRBD1 or TRBD2 (5 bases each). Germline V gene lookup returns CDR1 DFQATT and CDR2 SNEGSKA (reference sequence). V was clipped by 6 bases and J by 7 bases, with 19 bases between them. The CDR3 spans 13 residues. The CDR3 sequence: CSAGGGGYNEQYF. CDR3 nucleotide sequence: TGCAGTGCGGGCGGTGGGGGTTACAATGAGCAGTACTTC.

The chain recombines TRBV6-1 with TRBJ2-7; D could derive from TRBD1 or TRBD2 (5 bases each). CDR3 length equals 14 residues. The germline V gene encodes CDR1 MNHNS and CDR2 SASEGT. The CDR3 nucleotides read TGTGGCAGGAGTCAGGACACGGGAAGCCGCGAGCAGTACTTC. This encodes CGRSQDTGSREQYF.

This clonotype was detected ten times or more. The chain employs TRBV6-2 or TRBV6-3 and TRBJ2-6; TRBD1 agrees at 8 bases. Per the germline V gene, CDR1 is MNHEY and CDR2 is SVGEGT. The ends lost 7 bases at V and 2 bases at J; junction bases unmatched: 10. This CDR3 spans 17 amino acids. DNA for the CDR3: TGTGCCAGCAACGGGGGACAGGTTCCTACTGGGGCCAACGTCCTGACTTTC. It translates to CASNGGQVPTGANVLTF.

About this clonotype: The junction shows a germline mismatch at one end, possibly a read error. This chain links TRBV18 with TRBJ2-1; the D is unclear. The CDR3 totals 16 residues. The germline V gene encodes CDR1 KGHSH and CDR2 LQKENI. The CDR3 protein is CSSSPPDLGLYNEQFF. CDR3 DNA: TGTTCCAGCTCACCACCGGACCTTGGCCTTTACAATGAGCAGTTCTTC.

Worth noting for this clonotype: A read error is possible here, since a much larger clone lies one base away. The chain couples TRBV7-2 to TRBJ2-7, with a possible D match to TRBD1 (7 bases). There are 14 residues in the CDR3. CDR1 is SGHTA and CDR2 is FQGNSA in the germline V gene. The CDR3 spells CASSPDREVHEQHF. The CDR3 coding sequence is TGTGCCAGCAGCCCCGACAGGGAGGTCCACGAGCAGCACTTC. Filled out from reference TRBV7-2 and TRBJ2-7, the complete variable domain reads GAGVSQSPSNKVTEKGKDVELRCDPISGHTALYWYRQSLGQGLEFLIYFQGNSAPDKSGLPSDRFSAERTGGSVSTLTIQRTQQEDSAVYLCASSPDREVHEQHFGPGTRLTVT.

The genes are TRBV20-1 and TRBJ2-3, with D uncertain. Trimming shortened V by 4 bases and J by 1 base, and 15 bases separated the two germline ends. Germline CDR1 reads DFQATT; CDR2 reads SNEGSKA (reference sequence). The length of the CDR3 is 15 residues. In DNA form, the CDR3 reads TGCAGTGCTAAAGCTCGGACGGATGGCACAGATACGCAGTATTTT. As protein: CSAKARTDGTDTQYF.